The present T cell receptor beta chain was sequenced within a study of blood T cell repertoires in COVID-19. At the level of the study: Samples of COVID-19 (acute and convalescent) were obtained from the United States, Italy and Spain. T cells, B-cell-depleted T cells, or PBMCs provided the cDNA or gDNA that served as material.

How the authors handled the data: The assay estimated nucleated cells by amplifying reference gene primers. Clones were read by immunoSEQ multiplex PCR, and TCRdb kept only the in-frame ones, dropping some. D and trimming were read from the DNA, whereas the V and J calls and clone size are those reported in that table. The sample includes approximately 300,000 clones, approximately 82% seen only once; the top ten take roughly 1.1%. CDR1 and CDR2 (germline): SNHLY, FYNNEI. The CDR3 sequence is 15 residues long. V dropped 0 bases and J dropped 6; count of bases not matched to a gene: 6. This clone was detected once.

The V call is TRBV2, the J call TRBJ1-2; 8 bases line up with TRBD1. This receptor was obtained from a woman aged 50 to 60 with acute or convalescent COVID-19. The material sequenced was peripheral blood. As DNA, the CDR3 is TGTGCCAGCAGTGAAGCTGTCAGGGGGCATCATGGCTACACCTTC. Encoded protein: CASSEAVRGHHGYTF.